This record covers a single T cell receptor beta chain. These gene names are mouse names. Read data end 1 residue before the CDR3 end; the end is taken from the germline J gene. Other DNA sequences within the sample encode an identical CDR3. The record originates from a study of tissue T cells after allogeneic stem cell transplantation. Clones were read by immunoSEQ multiplex PCR, and TCRdb kept only the in-frame ones, dropping some. The top ten hold roughly 0.7% of the sample, which has about 48,000 clones, roughly 73% seen once. The CDR3 has 14 amino acids. From germline, CDR1 is LGHDT and CDR2 YNNKQL (reference sequence). Trimming took 3 bases from V and 1 from J, leaving 7 bases between them.

This TCR was sampled from a pool of C57BL/6 mice in good health. Sequenced input: sorted cells pooled from one or two spleens. J is TRBJ2-1 and V is TRBV4, with D perhaps being TRBD1 or TRBD2 (5 bases each). The CDR3 reads CASSYRGNYAEQFF. The covered CDR3 bases are TGTGCCAGCAGCTACCGGGGGAACTATGCTGAGCAGTTC.